Given below is one TCR beta chain in context. Its specific antigen is unknown. Base qualities are not provided; no much larger clone lies one nucleotide away. Relative to germline, V is 3 bases shorter and J is 4 bases shorter, with 11 bases between their ends. The CDR3 holds 13 amino acids from the cysteine to the phenylalanine. Only the CDR3 portion is preserved as DNA: 39 bases, with reading frame beginning at the first base. CDR1 is given as DFQATT and CDR2 as SNEGSKA, both from the germline V gene (reference sequence). Sequencing took place on an Illumina HiSeq 2500. Quantitative 5'-RACE with molecular barcodes was used to prepare TCR beta libraries. In the authors' own workflow: Disease-linked TCR variants were identified with a new computational method built on a probabilistic model of VDJ rearrangement. TCRdb reanalyzed the raw reads on its own, using fastp at Q25 for trimming and MiXCR for clone calling, and kept in-frame beta chains. Records with the same CDR3 protein are collapsed into one entry carrying the most frequent genes and DNA. These V and J calls rely on TCRdb rather than the paper's analysis. In all, the sample holds fewer than 750,000 distinct CDR3 sequences, and around a fifth of those were seen once. Of the sample, approximately 18% is held by the ten largest clones.

This entry is derived from a study of CD8 T cells in ankylosing spondylitis (dated by TCRdb to about 2017). Regarding the complete study: To find TCR variants linked to disease, the study profiled T cell receptor beta repertoires in ankylosing spondylitis patients and healthy donors. Samples of peripheral blood were taken, and for ankylosing spondylitis patients, synovial fluid was collected as well. The full study cohort comprised about 24 ankylosing spondylitis patients and about 110 healthy donors. What the research found in general, with its limitations: Some motif variants were previously reported in synovial fluid and blood of reactive arthritis patients, suggesting common disease-initiation mechanisms. The disease-linked clones showed a CD8+ phenotype and occurred at relatively low frequencies in peripheral blood. A TCR beta motif made up of eight highly homologous amino acid variants appeared to be characteristic of blood from ankylosing spondylitis patients. Significant enrichment of the disease-linked clones was reported in matched synovial fluid samples from ankylosing spondylitis patients.

The clonotype was recovered from a male donor with ankylosing spondylitis. This chain joins TRBV20-1 to TRBJ2-3, with no confidently assigned D gene. The sequencing input was blood, either unsorted or a sorted T cell fraction (not recorded which). The DNA sequence follows: TGCAGTGCTAGGGTCCCACTGGCAGATACGCAGTATTTT. The encoded protein is CSARVPLADTQYF.